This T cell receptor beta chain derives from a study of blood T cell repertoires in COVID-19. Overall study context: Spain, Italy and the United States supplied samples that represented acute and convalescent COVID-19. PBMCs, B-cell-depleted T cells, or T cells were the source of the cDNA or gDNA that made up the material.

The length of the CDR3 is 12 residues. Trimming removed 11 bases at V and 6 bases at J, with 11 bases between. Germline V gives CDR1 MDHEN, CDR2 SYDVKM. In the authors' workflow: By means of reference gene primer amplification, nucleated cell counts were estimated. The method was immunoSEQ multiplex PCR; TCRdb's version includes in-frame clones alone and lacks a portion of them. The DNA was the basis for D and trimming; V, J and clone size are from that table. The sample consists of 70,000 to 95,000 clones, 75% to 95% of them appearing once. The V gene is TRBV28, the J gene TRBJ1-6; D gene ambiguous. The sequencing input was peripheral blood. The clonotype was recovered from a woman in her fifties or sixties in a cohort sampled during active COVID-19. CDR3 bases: TGTGCCTGGGCCAAGGTTAATTCACCCCTCCACTTT. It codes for CAWAKVNSPLHF.